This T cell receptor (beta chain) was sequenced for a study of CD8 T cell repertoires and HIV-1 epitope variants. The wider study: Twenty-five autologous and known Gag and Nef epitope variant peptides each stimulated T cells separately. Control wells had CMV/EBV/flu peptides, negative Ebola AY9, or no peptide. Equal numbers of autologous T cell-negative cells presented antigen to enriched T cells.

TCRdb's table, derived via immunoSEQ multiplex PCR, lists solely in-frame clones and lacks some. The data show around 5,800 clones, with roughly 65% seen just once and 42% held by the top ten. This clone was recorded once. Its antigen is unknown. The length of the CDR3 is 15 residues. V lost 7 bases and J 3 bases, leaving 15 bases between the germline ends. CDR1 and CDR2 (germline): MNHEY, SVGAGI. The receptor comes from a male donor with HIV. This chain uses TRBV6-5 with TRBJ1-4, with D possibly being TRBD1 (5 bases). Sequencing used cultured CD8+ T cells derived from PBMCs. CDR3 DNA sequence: TGTGCCAGCACCCATCGGGGCGCGGCTAATGAAAAACTGTTTTTT. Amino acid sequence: CASTHRGAANEKLFF.